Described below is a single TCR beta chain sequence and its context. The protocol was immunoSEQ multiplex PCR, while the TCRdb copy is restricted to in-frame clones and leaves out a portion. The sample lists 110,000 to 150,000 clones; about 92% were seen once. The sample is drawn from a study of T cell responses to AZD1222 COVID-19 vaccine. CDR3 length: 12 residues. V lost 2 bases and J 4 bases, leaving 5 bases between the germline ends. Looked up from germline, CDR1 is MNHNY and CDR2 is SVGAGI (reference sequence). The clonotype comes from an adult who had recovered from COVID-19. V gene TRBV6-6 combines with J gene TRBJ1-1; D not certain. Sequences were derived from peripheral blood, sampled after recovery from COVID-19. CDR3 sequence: CASSYGSTEAFF. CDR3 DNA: TGTGCCAGCAGTTACGGGAGCACTGAAGCTTTCTTT.